This T cell receptor (beta chain) was sequenced in a study of identical twins. J lost 5 bases, V lost 0 bases, and 0 bases had no gene match. The CDR3 has 15 residues. Germline V gene lookup returns CDR1 MRHNA and CDR2 SNTAGT. Unique molecular identifiers were present on the cDNA, which also gained a universal primer site by template switching. One entry per CDR3 protein results from TCRdb running MiXCR on the 5' RACE reads. The sample comprises some 760,000 distinct CDR3 sequences, about 20% of which are singletons, and around 13% rests with the top ten. Study results and limitations: Abundant cord blood beta clonotypes carried fewer insertions; memory repertoires showed none.

This clonotype appeared many times. As yet, its antigen is unknown. These same records also appear under a second study, on T cells expressing NK-cell markers. That work contributes: It was from sorted CD3+CD56+NKG2C+, CD3+CD56+NKG2C- and CD3+CD56-NKG2C+ T cells that TCR beta repertoires came.

The chain carries TRBV6-4 and TRBJ2-3, with TRBD2 identical over 12 bases. Sequenced material: PBMCs. The sequence was collected from a woman younger than 35 in good health. The CDR3 loop reads CASSDSTSGGDTQYF. Here the CDR3 DNA reads TGTGCCAGCAGTGACTCGACTAGCGGGGGAGATACGCAGTATTTT.